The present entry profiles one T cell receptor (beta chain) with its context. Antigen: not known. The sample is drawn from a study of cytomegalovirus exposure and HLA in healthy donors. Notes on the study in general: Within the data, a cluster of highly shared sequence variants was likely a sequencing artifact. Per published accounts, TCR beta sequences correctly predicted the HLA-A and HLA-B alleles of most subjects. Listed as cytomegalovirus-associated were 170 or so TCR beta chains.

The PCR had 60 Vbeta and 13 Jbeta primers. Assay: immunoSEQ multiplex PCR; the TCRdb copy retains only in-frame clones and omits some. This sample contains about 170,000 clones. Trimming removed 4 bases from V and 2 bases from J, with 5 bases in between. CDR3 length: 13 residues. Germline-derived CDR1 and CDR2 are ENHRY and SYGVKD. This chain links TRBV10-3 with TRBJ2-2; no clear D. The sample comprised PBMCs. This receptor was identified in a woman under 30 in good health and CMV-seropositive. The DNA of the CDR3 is TGTGCCATCAGTGGTGTAAACACCGGGGAGCTGTTTTTT. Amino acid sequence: CAISGVNTGELFF.